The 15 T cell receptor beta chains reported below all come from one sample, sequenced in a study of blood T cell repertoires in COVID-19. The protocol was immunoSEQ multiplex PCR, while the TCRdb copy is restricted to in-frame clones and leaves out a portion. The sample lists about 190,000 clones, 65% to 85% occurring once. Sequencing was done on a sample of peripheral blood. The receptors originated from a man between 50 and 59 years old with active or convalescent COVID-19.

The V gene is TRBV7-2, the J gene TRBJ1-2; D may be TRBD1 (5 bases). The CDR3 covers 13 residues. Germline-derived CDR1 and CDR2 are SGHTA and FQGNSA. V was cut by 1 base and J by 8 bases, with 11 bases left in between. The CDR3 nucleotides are TGTGCCAGCAGCTTAGGAGGAGGGGCGGGCTACACCTTC. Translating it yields CASSLGGGAGYTF.

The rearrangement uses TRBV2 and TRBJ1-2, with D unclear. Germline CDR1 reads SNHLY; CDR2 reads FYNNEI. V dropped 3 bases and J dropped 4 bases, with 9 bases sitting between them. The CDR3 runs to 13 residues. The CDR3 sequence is CASSDSGFYGYTF. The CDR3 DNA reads TGTGCCAGCAGTGACTCGGGATTCTATGGCTACACCTTC.

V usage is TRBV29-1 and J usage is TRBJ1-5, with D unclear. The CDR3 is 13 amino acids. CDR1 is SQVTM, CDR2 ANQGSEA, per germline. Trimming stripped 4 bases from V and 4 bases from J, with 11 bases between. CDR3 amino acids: CSVGRDRNQPQHF. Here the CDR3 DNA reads TGCAGCGTTGGGAGGGATAGGAATCAGCCCCAGCATTTT. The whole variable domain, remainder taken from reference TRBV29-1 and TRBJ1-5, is SAVISQKPSRDICQRGTSLTIQCQVDSQVTMMFWYRQQPGQSLTLIATANQGSEATYESGFVIDKFPISRPNLTFSTLTVSNMSPEDSSIYLCSVGRDRNQPQHFGDGTRLSIL.

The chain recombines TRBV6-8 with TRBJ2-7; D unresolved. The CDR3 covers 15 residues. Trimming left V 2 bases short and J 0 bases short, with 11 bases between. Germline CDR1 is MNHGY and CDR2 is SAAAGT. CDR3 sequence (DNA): TGTGCCAGCAGTTACCCCTCCGTCCCCTCCTACGAGCAGTACTTC. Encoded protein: CASSYPSVPSYEQYF.

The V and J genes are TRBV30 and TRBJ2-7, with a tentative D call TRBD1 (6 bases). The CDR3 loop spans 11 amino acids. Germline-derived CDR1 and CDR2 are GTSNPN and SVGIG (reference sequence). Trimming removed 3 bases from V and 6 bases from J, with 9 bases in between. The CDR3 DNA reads TGTGCCTGGAGATCGACAGGCGAGCAGTACTTC. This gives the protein CAWRSTGEQYF.

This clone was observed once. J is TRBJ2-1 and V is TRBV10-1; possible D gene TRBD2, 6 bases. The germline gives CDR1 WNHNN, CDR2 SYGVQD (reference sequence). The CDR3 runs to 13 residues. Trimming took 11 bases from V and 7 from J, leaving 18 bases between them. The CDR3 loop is CAAGRELGNEQFF. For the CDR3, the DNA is TGCGCCGCCGGACGGGAGTTGGGTAATGAGCAGTTCTTC.

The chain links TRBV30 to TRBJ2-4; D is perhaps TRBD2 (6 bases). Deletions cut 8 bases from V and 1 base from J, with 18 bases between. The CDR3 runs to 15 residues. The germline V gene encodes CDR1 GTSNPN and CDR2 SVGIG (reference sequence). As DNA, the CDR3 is TGTGCCGGAATGCGGGGAATTAAGGCCAAAAACATTCAGTACTTC. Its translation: CAGMRGIKAKNIQYF.

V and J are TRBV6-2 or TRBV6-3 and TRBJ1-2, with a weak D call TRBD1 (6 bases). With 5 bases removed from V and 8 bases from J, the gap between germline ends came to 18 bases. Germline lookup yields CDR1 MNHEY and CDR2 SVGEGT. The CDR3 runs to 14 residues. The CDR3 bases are TGTGCCAGCAGTCAGGACAGCCGCCTAAAGGGCTACACCTTC. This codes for CASSQDSRLKGYTF.

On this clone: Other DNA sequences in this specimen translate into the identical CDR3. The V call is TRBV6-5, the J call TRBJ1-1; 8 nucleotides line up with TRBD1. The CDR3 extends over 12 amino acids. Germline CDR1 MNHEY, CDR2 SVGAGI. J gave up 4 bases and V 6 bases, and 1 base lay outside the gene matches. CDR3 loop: CASRQGATEAFF. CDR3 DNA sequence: TGTGCCAGCAGGCAGGGGGCCACTGAAGCTTTCTTT.

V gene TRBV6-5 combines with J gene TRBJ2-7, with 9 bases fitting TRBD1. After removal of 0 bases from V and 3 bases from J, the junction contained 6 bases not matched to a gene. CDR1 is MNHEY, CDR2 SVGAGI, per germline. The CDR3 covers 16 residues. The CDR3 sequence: CASSYSGQGIGYEQYF. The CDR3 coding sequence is TGTGCCAGCAGTTACTCCGGACAGGGGATCGGCTACGAGCAGTACTTC.

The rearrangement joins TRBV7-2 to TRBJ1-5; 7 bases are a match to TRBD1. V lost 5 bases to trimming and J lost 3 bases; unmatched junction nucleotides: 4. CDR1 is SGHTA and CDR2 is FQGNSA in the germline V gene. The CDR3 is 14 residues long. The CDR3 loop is CASSAGQFNQPQHF. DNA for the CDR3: TGTGCCAGCAGCGCGGGACAGTTCAATCAGCCCCAGCATTTT.

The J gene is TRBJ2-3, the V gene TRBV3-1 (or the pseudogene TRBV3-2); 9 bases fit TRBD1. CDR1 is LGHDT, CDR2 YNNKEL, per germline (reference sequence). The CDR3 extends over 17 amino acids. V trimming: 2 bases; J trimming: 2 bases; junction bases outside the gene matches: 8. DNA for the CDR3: TGTGCCAGCAGCCAATACGAACAGGGGGCCCCCACAGATACGCAGTATTTT. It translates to CASSQYEQGAPTDTQYF.

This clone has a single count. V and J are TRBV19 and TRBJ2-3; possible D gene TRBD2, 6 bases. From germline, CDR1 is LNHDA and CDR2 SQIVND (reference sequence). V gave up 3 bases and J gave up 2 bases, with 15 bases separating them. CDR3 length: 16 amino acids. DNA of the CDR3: TGTGCCAGTAGTATCTCTTGGCGGGGAAACACAGATACGCAGTATTTT. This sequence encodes CASSISWRGNTDTQYF.

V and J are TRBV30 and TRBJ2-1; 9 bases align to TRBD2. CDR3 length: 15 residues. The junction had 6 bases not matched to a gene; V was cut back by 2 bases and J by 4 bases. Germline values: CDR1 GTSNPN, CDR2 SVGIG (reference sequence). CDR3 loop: CAWSTAGGPYNEQFF. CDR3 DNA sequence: TGTGCCTGGAGTACAGCGGGGGGTCCTTACAATGAGCAGTTCTTC.

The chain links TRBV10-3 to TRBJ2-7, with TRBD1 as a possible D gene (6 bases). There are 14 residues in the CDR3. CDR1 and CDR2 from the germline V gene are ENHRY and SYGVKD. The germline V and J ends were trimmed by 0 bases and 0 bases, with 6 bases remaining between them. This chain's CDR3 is CAISESTGSYEQYF. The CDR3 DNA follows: TGTGCCATCAGTGAGTCGACAGGCTCCTACGAGCAGTACTTC.